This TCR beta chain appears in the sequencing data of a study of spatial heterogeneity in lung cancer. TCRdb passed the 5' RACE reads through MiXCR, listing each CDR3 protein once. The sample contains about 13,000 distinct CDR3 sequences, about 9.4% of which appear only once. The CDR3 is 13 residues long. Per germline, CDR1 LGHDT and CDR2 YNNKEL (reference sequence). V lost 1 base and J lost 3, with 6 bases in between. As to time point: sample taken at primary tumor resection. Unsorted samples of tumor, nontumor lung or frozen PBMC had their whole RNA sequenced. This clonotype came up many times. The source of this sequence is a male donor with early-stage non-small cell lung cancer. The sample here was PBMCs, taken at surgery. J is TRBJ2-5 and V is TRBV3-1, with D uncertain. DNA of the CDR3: TGTGCCAGCAGCCAAGGTCGGAAAGAGACCCAGTACTTC. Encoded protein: CASSQGRKETQYF.